The 22 T cell receptor beta chains below come from one sample, sequenced in a study of blood T cells in healthy people across ages. Then a second PCR, running roughly 7 to 11 cycles, was carried out with a sample-barcoded 5' primer and a J-beta primer mix. Via MiXCR, TCRdb re-called the 5' RACE reads, giving one row per CDR3 protein. The sample shows approximately 1.5 million distinct CDR3 sequences, roughly 32% of them seen only once. The sample taken for sequencing was blood. These receptors originate from a woman in her twenties or thirties in good health.

The gene calls are TRBV28 and TRBJ2-1; tentatively, D is TRBD1 (6 bases). V was pared by 2 bases and J by 4 bases, with 15 bases between. CDR3 size: 16 residues. Germline loops: CDR1 MDHEN, CDR2 SYDVKM. In DNA, the CDR3 is TGTGCCAGCAGTTTACCTTCCGGTCAGGGGTACAATGAGCAGTTCTTC. Encoded protein: CASSLPSGQGYNEQFF.

This clonotype occurred once. The V and J genes are TRBV14 and TRBJ2-5; possible D gene TRBD2, 5 bases. This CDR3 spans 16 amino acids. Germline V gene data show CDR1 as SGHDN and CDR2 as FVKESK. The V gene lost 3 bases and the J gene lost 3 bases, with 17 bases spanning the gap. The CDR3 DNA follows: TGTGCCAGCAGCCACCGAACTAGTCCCCGAGAAGAGACCCAGTACTTC. It encodes CASSHRTSPREETQYF.

This clonotype has at least ten counts. The V gene is TRBV29-1, the J gene TRBJ2-1; TRBD1 might be the D (5 bases). V was shortened by 4 bases and J by 0 bases, with 13 bases between the two germline ends. The CDR3 consists of 15 residues. Per germline, CDR1 SQVTM and CDR2 ANQGSEA. The CDR3 bases are TGCAGCGTTGTCCCCCAGGGCAGCTCCTACAATGAGCAGTTCTTC. Its protein product is CSVVPQGSSYNEQFF.

This chain links TRBV10-3 with TRBJ1-1; D remains ambiguous. The germline V and J ends were trimmed by 0 bases and 2 bases, with 7 bases remaining between them. The CDR3 length is 14 residues. The germline V gene encodes CDR1 ENHRY and CDR2 SYGVKD. Written as DNA, the CDR3 is TGTGCCATCAGTGAGTCGCGGATTAACACTGAAGCTTTCTTT. Encoded protein: CAISESRINTEAFF.

The chain joins TRBV7-9 to TRBJ2-3; possible D gene TRBD2, 6 bases. The V end was cut by 6 bases, the J end by 1 base, with 17 bases between. Germline V gene data show CDR1 as SEHNR and CDR2 as FQNEAQ (reference sequence). This CDR3 contains 16 residues. DNA for the CDR3: TGTGCCAGCAGGACCGGAGGGCAGGGCCGCACAGATACGCAGTATTTT. Translated: CASRTGGQGRTDTQYF.

A few counts support this clonotype. A clone one base away is much larger, so this may be a read error. The chain combines TRBV20-1 with TRBJ1-2; 10 nucleotides match TRBD1. Germline V CDR1 and CDR2: DFQATT, SNEGSKA (reference sequence). The CDR3 totals 15 residues. The CDR3 DNA sequence: TGCAATGCGAGACCTCCGGGACAGGGGTACAAAGGCTACACCTTC. Encoded protein: CNARPPGQGYKGYTF.

In its sample, this clonotype was seen a few times. The CDR3 nucleotides are TGCGCCAGCAGCCGTTTGCAGGGTTCGAATCAGCCCCAGCATTTT. The encoded protein is CASSRLQGSNQPQHF. This chain connects TRBV4-1 to TRBJ1-5, with D possibly TRBD1 on 5 matching bases. This CDR3 contains 15 residues. Germline V gene lookup returns CDR1 MGHRA and CDR2 YSYEKL. V was pared by 4 bases and J by 4 bases, with 14 bases between.

Only a few counts were recorded for this clonotype. The CDR3 sequence: CASSDVQETQYF. The CDR3 DNA reads TGCGCCAGCAGCGACGTCCAAGAGACCCAGTACTTC. J is TRBJ2-5 and V is TRBV5-1; D not resolved. The germline CDR1 and CDR2 sequences are SGHRS and YFSETQ. The CDR3 spans 12 residues. V lost 4 bases to trimming and J lost 1 base, with 5 bases between them.

This clonotype was detected a few times. The chain has TRBV6-5 and TRBJ2-2; D is unclear. The CDR3 sequence is 13 residues long. Trimming removed 6 bases from V and 7 bases from J, with 12 bases in between. From germline, CDR1 is MNHEY and CDR2 SVGAGI. The chain's CDR3 is CASSKQGHGELFF. The CDR3 region has the DNA TGTGCCAGCAGCAAACAAGGCCACGGGGAGCTGTTTTTT.

The sample holds a few counts of this clonotype. V and J are TRBV20-1 and TRBJ1-4, with 9 bases that match TRBD1. After removal of 6 bases from V and 9 bases from J, the junction contained 11 bases not matched to a gene. CDR1 is DFQATT, CDR2 SNEGSKA, per germline (reference sequence). The CDR3 is 14 amino acids. CDR3 loop: CSATTGTGPQKLFF. The CDR3 nucleotides are TGCAGTGCAACCACCGGGACAGGGCCACAAAAACTGTTTTTT.

CDR3 in amino acids: CASSQANYRLNTEAFF. CDR3 DNA sequence: TGTGCCAGCAGCCAAGCTAATTACAGGTTGAACACTGAAGCTTTCTTT. This chain uses TRBV4-2 with TRBJ1-1; D perhaps matches TRBD1 (5 bases). CDR3 length: 16 amino acids. In germline, CDR1 is LGHNA, CDR2 YNFKEQ. The V end was cut by 1 base, the J end by 0 bases, with 12 bases between.

Notes on this clonotype: One end of the junction fails to match germline, which may point to a read error. The rearrangement uses TRBV10-3 and TRBJ1-1; unclear D gene. This CDR3 is built from 13 residues. Germline CDR1 and CDR2: ENHRY and SYGVKD. The CDR3 bases are TGTGCCATCAGGCAGACGGTTAACACTGAAGTTTTCTTT. This gives the protein CAIRQTVNTEVFF.

The chain couples TRBV7-2 to TRBJ1-1; D call uncertain. This CDR3 contains 13 residues. The germline gives CDR1 SGHTA, CDR2 FQGNSA. Trimming left V 8 bases short and J 0 bases short, with 10 bases between. The CDR3 DNA sequence: TGTGCCAGCGGCATTGGAATGAACACTGAAGCTTTCTTT. As protein: CASGIGMNTEAFF.

This clonotype was found a few times. Relative to the germline gene, one junction end is altered; a read error may explain this. The chain uses TRBV29-1 and TRBJ2-3; TRBD2 is a possible D gene (6 bases). The CDR3 has 15 amino acids. Germline V CDR1 and CDR2: SQVTM, ANQGSEA. The CDR3 coding sequence is TGTAAACCCACCTATCCGGGACTTACAACAGATACGCAGTATTTT. Amino acid sequence: CKPTYPGLTTDTQYF.

In its sample, this clonotype was seen a few times. V usage is TRBV29-1 and J usage is TRBJ2-3, with D perhaps TRBD1 (7 bases). V was pared by 5 bases and J by 4 bases, with 19 bases between. CDR3 length: 15 residues. The germline gives CDR1 SQVTM, CDR2 ANQGSEA. CDR3 DNA: TGCAGCGTTTCTGGGACAGCGGGCTTACCAGATACGCAGTATTTT. Residues: CSVSGTAGLPDTQYF.

This clonotype was recorded once. This may arise from a read error, as a much more abundant clone is one base away. The CDR3 DNA reads TGCGCCAGCAGCCCCTCGGGTGGGACAGGGAGCTACGAGCAGTACTTC. It codes for CASSPSGGTGSYEQYF. The V and J genes are TRBV4-1 and TRBJ2-7; TRBD1 agrees at 9 bases. Germline lookup yields CDR1 MGHRA and CDR2 YSYEKL. The CDR3 totals 16 residues. The V segment lost 4 bases and the J segment 3 bases; nucleotides outside the gene matches: 10.

This clonotype was seen only a few times. V and J are TRBV28 and TRBJ2-3; 11 positions agree with TRBD2. There are 17 residues in the CDR3. Trimming cost V 4 bases and J 2 bases; bases outside gene matches: 8. Germline lookup yields CDR1 MDHEN and CDR2 SYDVKM. The chain's CDR3 is CASSSAASGRHTDTQYF. The DNA for the CDR3 is TGTGCCAGCAGTTCTGCGGCTAGCGGGAGGCACACAGATACGCAGTATTTT.

This clonotype was seen a handful of times. The rearrangement joins TRBV12-3 or TRBV12-4 to TRBJ2-7; 9 nucleotides align to TRBD1. The ends lost 5 bases at V and 5 bases at J; junction bases unmatched: 7. The CDR3 runs 14 residues. CDR3 bases: TGTGCCAGCAGTACTGACAGGGGGTACAACGAGCAGTACTTC. Protein: CASSTDRGYNEQYF.

CDR3 bases: TGCGCCAGCAGCTGGGGACTAGCGGGGGCCTACAATGAGCAGTTCTTC. Protein sequence: CASSWGLAGAYNEQFF. This chain uses TRBV5-1 with TRBJ2-1, with TRBD2 identical over 14 bases. This CDR3 is 16 amino acids long. Germline V gene lookup returns CDR1 SGHRS and CDR2 YFSETQ. J gave up 2 bases and V 3 bases, and 1 base lay outside the gene matches. The full variable domain, with the rest looked up from reference TRBV5-1 and TRBJ2-1, is KAGVTQTPRYLIKTRGQQVTLSCSPISGHRSVSWYQQTPGQGLQFLFEYFSETQRNKGNFPGRFSGRQFSNSRSEMNVSTLELGDSALYLCASSWGLAGAYNEQFFGPGTRLTVL.

J is TRBJ2-4 and V is TRBV7-9; D uncertain. The germline gives CDR1 SEHNR, CDR2 FQNEAQ (reference sequence). This CDR3 spans 15 amino acids. Trimming removed 1 base from V and 6 bases from J, with 13 bases in between. CDR3 amino acids: CASSLDPSWRNIQYF. Written as DNA, the CDR3 is TGTGCCAGCAGCTTAGACCCTTCCTGGAGAAACATTCAGTACTTC.

Only a few counts were recorded for this clonotype. One junction end disagrees with the germline gene, perhaps due to a read error. The chain combines TRBV10-3 with TRBJ1-4, with 9 bases aligning to TRBD1. CDR1 and CDR2 from the germline V gene are ENHRY and SYGVKD. The CDR3 runs 15 residues. CDR3 amino acids: CAISEMGQGYEKLFF. In DNA form, the CDR3 reads TGTGCCATCAGTGAGATGGGACAGGGATATGAGAAACTGTTTTTT.

This clonotype was observed at least ten times. The chain has TRBV7-2 and TRBJ2-5; D is unclear. The CDR3 consists of 14 residues. Germline V gene lookup returns CDR1 SGHTA and CDR2 FQGNSA. V was trimmed by 2 bases and J by 7 bases, leaving 14 bases between them. CDR3 loop: CASSLIPGYGTQYF. DNA of the CDR3: TGTGCCAGCAGCTTAATCCCCGGGTATGGGACCCAGTACTTC.